Listed here are 27 T cell receptor beta chains from one sample, sequenced in a study of blood T cell repertoires in COVID-19. TCRdb's copy holds only in-frame clones and misses some; the assay was immunoSEQ multiplex PCR. The sample yields under 200,000 clones, about 82% seen once. The sequenced material came from peripheral blood. The receptors shown here come from a man between 65 and 79 years old with active or convalescent COVID-19.

The rearrangement uses TRBV7-8 and TRBJ2-2, with a weak D call TRBD1 (7 bases). CDR1 and CDR2 (germline): SGHVS, FQNEAQ. The CDR3 is 15 amino acids. V lost 5 bases and J 0 bases, leaving 10 bases between the germline ends. CDR3 in amino acids: CASSARGANTGELFF. The CDR3 DNA is TGTGCCAGCAGCGCCAGGGGGGCGAACACCGGGGAGCTGTTTTTT.

The rearrangement uses TRBV5-6 and TRBJ1-3; possible D gene TRBD1, 5 bases. V was pared by 10 bases and J by 3 bases, with 11 bases between. CDR1 and CDR2 (germline): SGHDT, YYEEEE. There are 12 residues in the CDR3. The DNA of the CDR3 is TGTGCCTCGGGACTCTTTGGAAACACCATATATTTT. The encoded protein is CASGLFGNTIYF.

This clone was counted only a few times. The chain recombines TRBV3-1 (or the pseudogene TRBV3-2) with TRBJ2-1; TRBD2 aligns across 8 bases. Germline values: CDR1 LGHDT, CDR2 YNNKEL (reference sequence). The CDR3 totals 17 residues. V shed 2 bases and J 5 bases; nucleotides not matched to a gene: 11. Here the CDR3 reads CASSQWIGTSGNNEQFF. For the CDR3, the DNA is TGTGCCAGCAGCCAATGGATCGGGACTAGTGGGAACAATGAGCAGTTCTTC.

The chain is built from TRBV25-1 and TRBJ1-5; TRBD1 matches at 7 bases. Germline CDR1 and CDR2: MGHDK and SYGVNS. CDR3 length equals 12 residues. J lost 5 bases, V lost 6 bases, and 1 base had no gene match. CDR3 nucleotide sequence: TGTGCCAGCAGCCAGGGGGATCAGCCCCAGCATTTT. Its translation: CASSQGDQPQHF.

J is TRBJ2-7 and V is TRBV5-1, with TRBD1 identical over 7 bases. The CDR3 runs to 14 residues. V lost 1 base to trimming and J lost 5 bases; unmatched junction nucleotides: 6. Germline-derived CDR1 and CDR2 are SGHRS and YFSETQ. The CDR3 spells CASSLLAGGHEQYF. The CDR3, as DNA: TGCGCCAGCAGCTTGTTGGCAGGGGGTCACGAGCAGTACTTC.

The genes are TRBV19 and TRBJ1-5, with 10 bases lining up with TRBD1. CDR1 and CDR2 from the germline V gene are LNHDA and SQIVND (reference sequence). The CDR3 has 15 amino acids. The junction had 4 bases not matched to a gene; V was cut back by 3 bases and J by 5 bases. This CDR3 is CASSIGQGGHQPQHF. The CDR3 DNA is TGTGCCAGTAGTATCGGACAGGGGGGGCATCAGCCCCAGCATTTT.

V and J are TRBV5-6 and TRBJ2-3; 7 nucleotides match TRBD2. CDR1 SGHDT and CDR2 YYEEEE come from the germline V gene. This CDR3 spans 17 amino acids. Trimming took 2 bases from V and 2 from J; bases not matched to a gene: 11. The CDR3 nucleotides read TGTGCCAGCAGCTTTCTAGCGGATCTACCGATCACAGATACGCAGTATTTT. Translation gives CASSFLADLPITDTQYF.

This clone occurred a few times. This rearrangement joins TRBV5-1 to TRBJ1-3, with D perhaps matching TRBD1 (5 bases). V was clipped by 0 bases and J by 6 bases, with 10 bases between them. The CDR3 runs 14 residues. In germline, CDR1 is SGHRS, CDR2 YFSETQ. CDR3 amino acids: CASSLEQGANTIYF. For the CDR3, the DNA is TGCGCCAGCAGCTTGGAGCAGGGCGCAAACACCATATATTTT.

The chain carries TRBV18 and TRBJ1-1; D call uncertain. The CDR3 has 13 residues. Germline V gives CDR1 KGHSH, CDR2 LQKENI. V lost 2 bases and J lost 3, with 7 bases in between. The CDR3 is CASSPDIYTEAFF. The CDR3 coding sequence is TGTGCCAGCTCACCAGACATTTACACTGAAGCTTTCTTT.

J is TRBJ1-3 and V is TRBV4-3; 10 bases line up with TRBD1. Trimming cost V 1 base and J 0 bases; bases outside gene matches: 3. Germline V lookup: CDR1 LGHNA, CDR2 YSLEER. The CDR3 is 17 residues long. The CDR3 loop is CASSQGGQGSSGNTIYF. CDR3 DNA sequence: TGCGCCAGCAGCCAAGGGGGACAGGGGAGCTCTGGAAACACCATATATTTT.

The chain uses TRBV3-1 (or the pseudogene TRBV3-2) and TRBJ1-1, with a tentative D call TRBD1 (5 bases). V lost 4 bases to trimming and J lost 3 bases, with 6 bases between them. This CDR3 comprises 12 residues. CDR1 is LGHDT, CDR2 YNNKEL, per germline (reference sequence). The CDR3 DNA reads as TGTGCCAGCAGCCGGGGGGACACTGAAGCTTTCTTT. Amino acid sequence: CASSRGDTEAFF.

The chain carries TRBV10-1 and TRBJ1-6, with 7 positions matching TRBD1. There are 13 residues in the CDR3. CDR1 and CDR2 (germline): WNHNN, SYGVQD (reference sequence). V shed 9 bases, J shed 7 bases, and the junction held 6 bases outside the gene matches. As DNA, the CDR3 is TGCGCCAGTTCCGGGACAGCAAATTCACCCCTCCACTTT. Its protein is CASSGTANSPLHF.

This clone was detected a few times. This sequence joins TRBV6-5 and TRBJ2-5; TRBD2 matches 8 bases. The CDR3 runs 14 residues. V lost 2 bases, J lost 5 bases, and 4 bases stayed unmatched. The germline CDR1 and CDR2 sequences are MNHEY and SVGAGI. The CDR3 region is CASSYQAGAETQYF. DNA of the CDR3: TGTGCCAGCAGTTACCAAGCGGGAGCGGAGACCCAGTACTTC.

The chain couples TRBV9 to TRBJ2-1, with 7 bases aligning to TRBD1. This CDR3 is 15 amino acids long. Germline V gene sequence: CDR1 SGDLS, CDR2 YYNGEE. J gave up 4 bases and V 1 base, and 5 bases lay outside the gene matches. The CDR3: CASSVWDSLYNEQFF. The CDR3 DNA follows: TGTGCCAGCAGCGTATGGGACAGCCTATACAATGAGCAGTTCTTC.

This clone was counted a single time. This sequence joins TRBV5-1 and TRBJ1-1, with D maybe TRBD1 (5 bases). The CDR3 has 13 residues. V was pared by 4 bases and J by 1 base, with 8 bases between. Germline lookup yields CDR1 SGHRS and CDR2 YFSETQ. The CDR3 region is CASSVGQNTEAFF. The CDR3 nucleotides read TGCGCCAGCAGCGTCGGACAGAACACTGAAGCTTTCTTT. Combining the CDR3 with reference TRBV5-1 and TRBJ1-1 gives the whole variable domain KAGVTQTPRYLIKTRGQQVTLSCSPISGHRSVSWYQQTPGQGLQFLFEYFSETQRNKGNFPGRFSGRQFSNSRSEMNVSTLELGDSALYLCASSVGQNTEAFFGQGTRLTVV.

V gene TRBV29-1 combines with J gene TRBJ2-7; D uncertain. Trimming shortened V by 1 base and J by 0 bases, and 13 bases separated the two germline ends. From germline, CDR1 is SQVTM and CDR2 ANQGSEA. This CDR3 has 15 amino acids. The CDR3 is CSVEGLGTNSYEQYF. DNA for the CDR3: TGCAGCGTTGAAGGATTGGGCACAAACTCCTACGAGCAGTACTTC.

This clone was seen only once. Distinct nucleotide sequences in the sample also encode this CDR3. This chain uses TRBV30 with TRBJ1-1, with 7 bases that match TRBD1. This CDR3 is 13 amino acids long. V shed 5 bases, J shed 2 bases, and the junction held 5 bases outside the gene matches. Germline loops: CDR1 GTSNPN, CDR2 SVGIG (reference sequence). The DNA for the CDR3 is TGTGCCTGGGGCAGGGGGGCCAACACTGAAGCTTTCTTT. Translated: CAWGRGANTEAFF.

The chain uses TRBV19 and TRBJ1-2, with D perhaps TRBD1 (6 bases). Germline V lookup: CDR1 LNHDA, CDR2 SQIVND (reference sequence). CDR3 length: 18 residues. Trimming cost V 1 base and J 5 bases, with 23 bases left between them. The CDR3 DNA sequence: TGTGCCAGTAGTATAGTTGTCTTAGGTACAGGGAAGCGGTATGGCTACACCTTC. Encoded protein: CASSIVVLGTGKRYGYTF.

The chain couples TRBV13 to TRBJ2-7, with a possible D match to TRBD1 (5 bases). Germline assignment: CDR1 PRHDT and CDR2 FYEKMQ (reference sequence). The V gene lost 4 bases and the J gene lost 9 bases, with 16 bases spanning the gap. This CDR3 region has 13 residues. CDR3 in DNA: TGTGCCAGCAGCTCCTCGGCCCAGGGTGTGCAGTACTTC. This gives the protein CASSSSAQGVQYF.

This chain connects TRBV7-8 to TRBJ1-2; 9 nucleotides align to TRBD1. Trimming took 1 base from V and 6 from J; bases not matched to a gene: 9. From germline, CDR1 is SGHVS and CDR2 FQNEAQ. The CDR3 has 16 residues. CDR3 sequence: CASSLGNARTGDGYTF. CDR3 DNA: TGTGCCAGCAGCTTAGGCAACGCAAGGACAGGGGATGGCTACACCTTC.

This clone has just a few counts. The gene calls are TRBV7-3 and TRBJ1-5; D unresolved. Trimming cost V 4 bases and J 3 bases, with 7 bases left between them. This CDR3 is 13 amino acids long. Germline V gives CDR1 SGHTA, CDR2 FQGTGA. CDR3 residues: CASSSQHNQPQHF. CDR3 in DNA: TGTGCCAGCAGCTCACAGCACAATCAGCCCCAGCATTTT.

This chain uses TRBV7-9 with TRBJ1-2; 8 nucleotides line up with TRBD1. V lost 5 bases to trimming and J lost 4 bases; unmatched junction nucleotides: 9. The CDR3 has 15 residues. CDR1 is SEHNR, CDR2 FQNEAQ, per germline (reference sequence). The CDR3 here is CASSSSGGRIYGYTF. The CDR3 nucleotides read TGTGCCAGCAGCAGCTCAGGGGGCCGGATCTATGGCTACACCTTC.

The rearrangement joins TRBV2 to TRBJ2-1; unclear D gene. The ends were cut back, 1 base at V and 8 bases at J, with 15 bases in the middle. The germline CDR1 and CDR2 sequences are SNHLY and FYNNEI. The CDR3 has 15 amino acids. DNA for the CDR3: TGTGCCAGCAGTGAAGTTAGAGGTGTTGTGGATGAGCAGTTCTTC. This sequence encodes CASSEVRGVVDEQFF. The full variable domain, with the rest looked up from reference TRBV2 and TRBJ2-1, is EPEVTQTPSHQVTQMGQEVILRCVPISNHLYFYWYRQILGQKVEFLVSFYNNEISEKSEIFDDQFSVERPDGSNFTLKIRSTKLEDSAMYFCASSEVRGVVDEQFFGPGTRLTVL.

V usage is TRBV2 and J usage is TRBJ1-5; a weak D match, TRBD1 (5 bases). The V gene's germline CDR1 is SNHLY and CDR2 FYNNEI. The CDR3 loop spans 17 amino acids. Trimming stripped 1 base from V and 4 bases from J, with 17 bases between. CDR3 sequence (DNA): TGTGCCAGCAGTGAAGGACTCCTGGGGGGAGCAAATCAGCCCCAGCATTTT. Amino acids: CASSEGLLGGANQPQHF. The complete variable domain, with remaining parts taken from reference TRBV2 and TRBJ1-5, reads EPEVTQTPSHQVTQMGQEVILRCVPISNHLYFYWYRQILGQKVEFLVSFYNNEISEKSEIFDDQFSVERPDGSNFTLKIRSTKLEDSAMYFCASSEGLLGGANQPQHFGDGTRLSIL.

The J gene is TRBJ1-1, the V gene TRBV21-1; TRBD1, as called in the table, went unchecked against the DNA. TRBV21-1 is assigned pseudogene status. The CDR3 runs 19 residues. CDR3 sequence: CASSKENLGDTSMNTEAFF. CDR3 nucleotide sequence: TGTGCCAGCAGCAAAGAGAACCTCGGGGACACAAGCATGAACACTGAAGCTTTCTTT.

CDR3 nucleotides: TGTGCCAGCTCACCACCAGGCCTAGGAACAGATACGCAGTATTTT. Translating it yields CASSPPGLGTDTQYF. The chain uses TRBV18 and TRBJ2-3; no reliable D call. Germline CDR1 is KGHSH and CDR2 is LQKENI. The CDR3 sequence is 15 residues long. Deletions cut 0 bases from V and 3 bases from J, with 10 bases between.

The chain joins TRBV2 to TRBJ2-3, with TRBD2 identical over 12 bases. J was trimmed by 11 bases and V by 2 bases; bases with no gene match: 2. CDR3 length: 13 residues. Germline V gene sequence: CDR1 SNHLY, CDR2 FYNNEI. The CDR3 nucleotides read TGTGCCAGCAGTGAACTAGCGGGAGGGAAGCAGTATTTT. Protein product: CASSELAGGKQYF.